The rows below give T cell receptor beta chains drawn from one sample of a study of T cell repertoires in cytomegalovirus infection. TCRdb re-derived calls from the reads in MiXCR, one entry per CDR3 protein. The sample comprises over 300,000 distinct CDR3 sequences, around 9.5% of which are singletons, and 3.5% to 4.5% rests with the top ten. Source material: PBMCs. These receptors were obtained from a human donor in good health (CMV status not recorded). Some clones in this sample may be carry-over from other donors' samples. Each CDR3 is given with its conserved first and last residue. A D gene is named only where the DNA matches it firmly. The listing skips clone size in some rows; elsewhere it reads once, few, many or a size class.

V	size	J	D	CDR3	DNA
TRBV7-2	many	TRBJ2-1	TRBD1	CASSPRGQGSGEQFF	TGTGCCAGCAGCCCCCGGGGACAGGGGTCTGGAGAGCAGTTCTTC
TRBV7-6	many	TRBJ1-2	TRBD1	CASSDHPPGQGLKGYTF	TGTGCCAGCAGCGATCACCCTCCCGGACAGGGGTTGAAGGGCTACACCTTC
TRBV23-1	few	TRBJ2-1	TRBD2	CASSQSSGGGRPDNEQFF	TGCGCCAGCAGTCAATCCTCTGGGGGCGGGAGGCCAGATAATGAGCAGTTCTTC
TRBV7-2	many	TRBJ1-6	NA	CASSPIPGHLNSPLHF	TGTGCCAGCAGCCCGATACCGGGACATCTTAATTCACCCCTCCACTTT
TRBV28	many	TRBJ1-5	NA	CASSLETAGPSIWYDNQPQHF	TGTGCCAGCAGTTTAGAGACGGCAGGTCCCTCAATCTGGTATGACAATCAGCCCCAGCATTTT
TRBV2	few	TRBJ2-5	TRBD2	CASRRTTSEGTQYF	TGTGCCAGCAGGAGGACGACTAGCGAAGGGACCCAGTACTTC
TRBV7-9	many	TRBJ1-2	TRBD1	CASSPAGTVGNYGYTF	TGTGCCAGCAGCCCGGCCGGGACAGTGGGAAACTATGGCTACACCTTC
TRBV12-3/TRBV12-4	many	TRBJ1-5	NA	CASSLAGGNGQPQHF	TGTGCCAGCAGTTTAGCGGGAGGGAACGGTCAGCCCCAGCATTTT
TRBV6-2/TRBV6-3	many	TRBJ2-7	NA	CASSTGPIPTYEQYF	TGTGCCAGCAGTACGGGACCGATACCTACCTACGAGCAGTACTTC
TRBV7-3	NA	TRBJ1-2	TRBD1	CASSLGTASNYGYTF	TGTGCCAGCAGCTTGGGGACAGCTTCTAACTATGGCTACACCTTC
TRBV7-3	few	TRBJ2-1	NA	CASSPESTFINEQFF	TGTGCCAGCAGCCCCGAGTCGACCTTCATCAATGAGCAGTTCTTC
TRBV28	NA	TRBJ2-1	NA	CASSVLTYNEQFF	TGTGCCAGTAGCGTCTTAACCTACAATGAGCAGTTCTTC
TRBV4-1	many	TRBJ2-1	TRBD2	CASSYYVAGETYNEQFF	TGCGCCAGCAGCTACTATGTAGCGGGGGAGACCTACAATGAGCAGTTCTTC
TRBV14	many	TRBJ2-5	NA	CASSQDRAVGRETQYF	TGTGCCAGCAGCCAAGATCGGGCAGTGGGCAGGGAGACCCAGTACTTC
TRBV27	NA	TRBJ2-6	NA	CASSDGTAVSGANVLTF	TGTGCCAGCAGTGATGGGACCGCCGTCTCTGGGGCCAACGTCCTGACTTTC
TRBV28	few	TRBJ2-7	TRBD1	CASSLGTGGTHEQYF	TGTGCCAGCAGTTTGGGGACAGGGGGCACCCACGAGCAGTACTTC
TRBV27	few	TRBJ1-4	NA	CASSLSQGNEKLFF	TGTGCCAGCAGTTTATCGCAGGGTAATGAAAAACTGTTTTTT
TRBV6-6	many	TRBJ1-5	NA	CASSDRQGNQPQHF	TGTGCCAGCAGTGACCGCCAGGGCAATCAGCCCCAGCATTTT
TRBV6-2/TRBV6-3	NA	TRBJ2-7	NA	CASSRHSYEQYF	TGTGCCAGCAGCCGCCACTCCTACGAGCAGTACTTC
TRBV7-2	many	TRBJ1-1	NA	CASSFKKGLNTEAFF	TGTGCCAGCAGCTTTAAAAAGGGCTTGAACACTGAAGCTTTCTTT
TRBV6-2/TRBV6-3	many	TRBJ1-6	NA	CASSYSGHSNSPLHF	TGTGCCAGCAGTTACTCAGGACACTCTAATTCACCCCTCCACTTT
TRBV27	NA	TRBJ2-1	TRBD2	CGTGTSGKIYNEQFF	TGTGGCACCGGGACTAGCGGGAAAATCTACAATGAGCAGTTCTTC
TRBV28	many	TRBJ1-1	TRBD1	CASSRQGVLSTEAFF	TGTGCCAGCAGCCGACAGGGCGTGCTCTCCACTGAAGCTTTCTTT
TRBV5-1	few	TRBJ2-7	NA	CASSLTDVHEQYF	TGCGCCAGCAGCTTGACGGACGTCCACGAGCAGTACTTC
TRBV6-5	NA	TRBJ2-7	NA	CASSYAQLLEQYF	TGTGCCAGCAGTTACGCTCAGCTGCTCGAGCAGTACTTC
TRBV12-3/TRBV12-4	NA	TRBJ1-2	TRBD1	CASSRGQILSLSYF	TGTGCCAGCAGCCGGGGACAGATCTTAAGCCTCTCCTACTTC
TRBV19	NA	TRBJ1-1	TRBD1	CASKKQGVSTEAFF	TGTGCCAGTAAAAAACAGGGGGTCTCCACTGAAGCTTTCTTT
TRBV12-3/TRBV12-4	many	TRBJ2-2	NA	CASSSRRYGELFF	TGTGCCAGCAGTTCCCGACGGTACGGGGAGCTGTTTTTT
TRBV7-6	many	TRBJ2-5	TRBD1	CASSSSFTGAQYF	TGTGCCAGCAGCTCAAGTTTCACAGGGGCCCAGTACTTC
TRBV7-2	many	TRBJ1-2	TRBD1	CASSLDQGAGNGYTF	TGTGCCAGCAGCTTAGATCAGGGGGCCGGGAATGGCTACACCTTC
TRBV20-1	few	TRBJ2-1	TRBD1	CGQRDRGDNEQFF	TGCGGACAACGGGACAGGGGGGACAATGAGCAGTTCTTC
TRBV7-9	many	TRBJ2-1	NA	CASSSGSSYNEQFF	TGTGCCAGCAGTTCGGGGAGCTCCTACAATGAGCAGTTCTTC
TRBV9	NA	TRBJ2-3	TRBD2	CASRGTSGGLPDTDTQYF	TGTGCCAGCAGGGGGACTAGCGGGGGGCTACCAGACACAGATACGCAGTATTTT
TRBV12-3/TRBV12-4	few	TRBJ2-5	NA	CASSFRASETQYF	TGTGCCAGCAGTTTTAGGGCATCGGAGACCCAGTACTTC
TRBV28	NA	TRBJ2-3	NA	CASSGGGLGTDTQYF	TGTGCCAGCAGTGGTGGAGGTCTGGGTACAGATACGCAGTATTTT
TRBV12-3/TRBV12-4	many	TRBJ2-4	NA	CASSHTGRDIQYF	TGTGCCAGCAGTCACACAGGGAGGGACATTCAGTACTTC
TRBV7-9	many	TRBJ1-6	NA	CASSLVSGFNSPLHF	TGTGCCAGCAGCTTAGTATCTGGCTTTAATTCACCCCTCCACTTT
TRBV7-9	many	TRBJ2-3	NA	CASSPDALPDTQYF	TGTGCCAGCAGCCCGGACGCCCTCCCAGATACGCAGTATTTT
TRBV11-2	NA	TRBJ1-1	NA	CASSLVANLNTEAFF	TGTGCCAGCAGCTTAGTGGCAAACTTGAACACTGAAGCTTTCTTT
TRBV20-1	few	TRBJ1-6	TRBD1	CSPKDRGHNSPLHF	TGCAGTCCTAAAGACAGGGGGCATAATTCACCCCTCCACTTT
TRBV7-2	many	TRBJ2-7	NA	CASSFSSYEQYF	TGTGCCAGCAGCTTCAGCTCCTACGAGCAGTACTTC
TRBV19	few	TRBJ2-1	NA	CASTRGTPQYNEQFF	TGTGCCAGTACGCGTGGGACGCCTCAATACAATGAGCAGTTCTTC
TRBV28	many	TRBJ1-2	NA	CASSLGLGAGYGYTF	TGTGCCAGCAGTTTAGGTTTGGGCGCGGGGTATGGCTACACCTTC
TRBV11-2	few	TRBJ2-3	NA	CASSFTRDWGRTDTQYF	TGTGCCAGCAGCTTTACGCGGGATTGGGGGCGCACAGATACGCAGTATTTT
TRBV6-1	many	TRBJ2-1	NA	CASTYGIGSNEQFF	TGTGCCAGCACCTATGGAATTGGGTCCAATGAGCAGTTCTTC
TRBV6-6	few	TRBJ1-1	TRBD1	CASSKGQGWFVGTEAFF	TGTGCCAGCAGTAAGGGACAGGGCTGGTTTGTTGGCACTGAAGCTTTCTTT
TRBV12-3/TRBV12-4	many	TRBJ1-2	TRBD1	CASWATGRFGGYTF	TGTGCCAGCTGGGCGACAGGGAGGTTCGGGGGCTACACCTTC